This T cell receptor (beta chain) emerged from a study of blood T cell repertoires in COVID-19. Study-wide context: Italy, Spain and the United States were the sources of the convalescent and acute COVID-19 samples. Sample material is recorded as cDNA or gDNA derived from T cells, B-cell-depleted T cells, or PBMCs.

The CDR3 covers 18 residues. After removal of 4 bases from V and 5 bases from J, the junction contained 19 bases not matched to a gene. CDR1 SGHRS and CDR2 YFSETQ come from the germline V gene. This clone is a singleton in its sample. Per the study methods: Amplification with reference gene primers provided the estimates of nucleated cell counts. TCRdb's table, derived via immunoSEQ multiplex PCR, lists solely in-frame clones and lacks some. V and J calls and clone size are copied from that table; D and trimming were computed from the DNA. The table has some 240,000 clones, about 85% seen once; the top ten hold just over 7%.

The clonotype originates from a man aged 55 to 70 who had recovered from COVID-19. The sequenced sample consisted of peripheral blood. The genes are TRBV5-1 and TRBJ2-3, with 7 bases lining up with TRBD2. The CDR3 loop reads CASSRLTSRPGLQDTQYF. CDR3 nucleotide sequence: TGCGCCAGCAGCCGGCTAACCTCTCGTCCGGGACTACAAGATACGCAGTATTTT.